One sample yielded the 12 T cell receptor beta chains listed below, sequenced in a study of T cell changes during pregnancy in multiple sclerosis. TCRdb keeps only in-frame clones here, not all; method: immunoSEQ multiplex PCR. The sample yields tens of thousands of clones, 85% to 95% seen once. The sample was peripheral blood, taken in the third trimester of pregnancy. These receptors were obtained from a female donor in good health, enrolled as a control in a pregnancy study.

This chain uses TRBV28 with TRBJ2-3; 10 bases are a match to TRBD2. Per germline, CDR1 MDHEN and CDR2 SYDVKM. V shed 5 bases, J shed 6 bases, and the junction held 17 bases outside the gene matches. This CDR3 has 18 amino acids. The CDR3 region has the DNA TGTGCCAGCAGTCCCATTTTCGGGGCTAGCGGGAGAGCGGATACGCAGTATTTT. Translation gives CASSPIFGASGRADTQYF.

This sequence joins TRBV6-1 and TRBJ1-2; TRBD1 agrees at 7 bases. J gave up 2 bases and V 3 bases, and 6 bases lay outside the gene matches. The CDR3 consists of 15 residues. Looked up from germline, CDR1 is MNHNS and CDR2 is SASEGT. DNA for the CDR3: TGTGCCAGCAGTGAGAGGGACAGCGTGAACTATGGCTACACCTTC. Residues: CASSERDSVNYGYTF.

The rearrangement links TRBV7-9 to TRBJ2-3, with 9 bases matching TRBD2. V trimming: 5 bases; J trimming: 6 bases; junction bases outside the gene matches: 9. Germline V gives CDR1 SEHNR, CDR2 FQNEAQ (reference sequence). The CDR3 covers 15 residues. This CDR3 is CASSQAGGSTDTQYF. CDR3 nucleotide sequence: TGTGCCAGCAGCCAAGCGGGGGGCAGTACGGATACGCAGTATTTT. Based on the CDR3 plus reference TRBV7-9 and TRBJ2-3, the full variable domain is DTGVSQNPRHKITKRGQNVTFRCDPISEHNRLYWYRQTLGQGPEFLTYFQNEAQLEKSRLLSDRFSAERPKGSFSTLEIQRTEQGDSAMYLCASSQAGGSTDTQYFGPGTRLTVL.

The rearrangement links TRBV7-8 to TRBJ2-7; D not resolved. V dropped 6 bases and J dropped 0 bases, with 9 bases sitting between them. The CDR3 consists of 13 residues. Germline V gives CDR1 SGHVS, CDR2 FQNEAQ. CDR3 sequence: CASRISSSYEQYF. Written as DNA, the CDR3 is TGTGCCAGCAGAATATCGAGCTCCTACGAGCAGTACTTC.

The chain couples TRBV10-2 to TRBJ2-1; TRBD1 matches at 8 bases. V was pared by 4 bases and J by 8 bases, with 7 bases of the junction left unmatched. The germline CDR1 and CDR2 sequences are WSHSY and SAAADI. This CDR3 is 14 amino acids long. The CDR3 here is CASSASDRVDEQFF. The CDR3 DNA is TGCGCCAGCAGTGCCTCGGACAGGGTCGATGAGCAGTTCTTC.

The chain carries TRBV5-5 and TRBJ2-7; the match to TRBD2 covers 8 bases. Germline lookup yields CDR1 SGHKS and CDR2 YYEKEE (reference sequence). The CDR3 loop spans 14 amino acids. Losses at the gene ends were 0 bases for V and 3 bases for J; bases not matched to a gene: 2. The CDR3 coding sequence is TGTGCCAGCAGCTTGGCGGGGGGGAACTACGAGCAGTACTTC. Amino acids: CASSLAGGNYEQYF.

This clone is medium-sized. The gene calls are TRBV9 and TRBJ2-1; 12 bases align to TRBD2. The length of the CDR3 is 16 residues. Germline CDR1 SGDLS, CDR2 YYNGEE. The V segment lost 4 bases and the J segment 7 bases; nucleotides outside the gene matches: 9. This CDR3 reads CASSSRTSGTRNEQFF. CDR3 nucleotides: TGTGCCAGCAGCTCGCGGACTAGCGGGACCAGAAATGAGCAGTTCTTC.

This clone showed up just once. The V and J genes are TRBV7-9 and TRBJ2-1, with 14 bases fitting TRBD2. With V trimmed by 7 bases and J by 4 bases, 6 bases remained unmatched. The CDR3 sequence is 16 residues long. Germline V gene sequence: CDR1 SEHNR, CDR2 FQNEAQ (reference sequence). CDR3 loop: CASTKTSGRGYNEQFF. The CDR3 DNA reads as TGTGCCAGCACTAAGACTAGCGGGAGGGGGTACAATGAGCAGTTCTTC. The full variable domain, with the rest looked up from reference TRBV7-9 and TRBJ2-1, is DTGVSQNPRHKITKRGQNVTFRCDPISEHNRLYWYRQTLGQGPEFLTYFQNEAQLEKSRLLSDRFSAERPKGSFSTLEIQRTEQGDSAMYLCASTKTSGRGYNEQFFGPGTRLTVL.

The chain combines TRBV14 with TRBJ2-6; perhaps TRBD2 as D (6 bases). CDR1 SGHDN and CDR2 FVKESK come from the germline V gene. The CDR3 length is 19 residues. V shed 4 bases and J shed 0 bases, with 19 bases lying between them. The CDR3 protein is CASSPIYGSLLSGANVLTF. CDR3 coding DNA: TGTGCCAGCAGCCCTATATACGGGAGCCTCCTCTCTGGGGCCAACGTCCTGACTTTC. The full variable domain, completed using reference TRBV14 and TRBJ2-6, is EAGVTQFPSHSVIEKGQTVTLRCDPISGHDNLYWYRRVMGKEIKFLLHFVKESKQDESGMPNNRFLAERTGGTYSTLKVQPAELEDSGVYFCASSPIYGSLLSGANVLTFGAGSRLTVL.

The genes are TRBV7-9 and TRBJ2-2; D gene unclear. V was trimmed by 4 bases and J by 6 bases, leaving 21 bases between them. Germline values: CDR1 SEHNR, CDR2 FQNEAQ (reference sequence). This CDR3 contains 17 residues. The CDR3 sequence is CASSSPSVRNDAGELFF. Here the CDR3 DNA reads TGTGCCAGCAGCTCCCCCTCGGTCCGTAATGATGCCGGGGAGCTGTTTTTT.

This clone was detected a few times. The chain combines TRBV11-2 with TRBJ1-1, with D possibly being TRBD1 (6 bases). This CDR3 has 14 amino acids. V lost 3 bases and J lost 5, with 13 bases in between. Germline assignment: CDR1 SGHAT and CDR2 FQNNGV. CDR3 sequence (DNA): TGTGCCAGCAGCTTTGATCAGGGGAGAACTGAAGCTTTCTTT. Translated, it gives CASSFDQGRTEAFF. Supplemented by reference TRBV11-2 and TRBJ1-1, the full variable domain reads EAGVAQSPRYKIIEKRQSVAFWCNPISGHATLYWYQQILGQGPKLLIQFQNNGVVDDSQLPKDRFSAERLKGVDSTLKIQPAKLEDSAVYLCASSFDQGRTEAFFGQGTRLTVV.

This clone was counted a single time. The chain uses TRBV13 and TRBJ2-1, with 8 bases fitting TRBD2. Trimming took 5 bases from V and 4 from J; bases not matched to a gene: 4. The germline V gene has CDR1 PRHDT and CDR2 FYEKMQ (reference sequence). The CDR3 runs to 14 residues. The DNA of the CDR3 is TGTGCCAGCAGCCCGGGACTAGGGTACAATGAGCAGTTCTTC. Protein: CASSPGLGYNEQFF.